Below, one T cell receptor (beta chain) is given with its context. No antigen is known for it. The sample is drawn from a study of blood T cells in healthy people across ages. Study-level findings and limits: Older age coincided with a roughly linear decline in TCR beta diversity per million T cells.

V lost 4 bases, J lost 3 bases, and 13 bases lay in between. This CDR3 is 14 amino acids long. In germline, CDR1 is SGHRS, CDR2 YFSETQ. Ranging in age from about 6 to 100, the donors were healthy Caucasian individuals from Russia. A second PCR of 7 to 11 cycles used a sample-barcoded 5' primer and a J-beta primer mix. Per sample, CDR3-containing paired-end reads numbered at least 3 million. Using its own MiXCR run on the 5' RACE reads, TCRdb lists one record per CDR3 protein. Of over 1.5 million distinct CDR3 sequences in the sample, roughly 49% are singletons; the top ten hold roughly 2%. The rearrangement links TRBV5-1 to TRBJ1-2; D not resolved. Sequencing was performed on blood. This clonotype was obtained from a middle-aged woman in good health. CDR3 nucleotide sequence: TGCGCCAGCAGCCCCAGTCCCCAGGACTATGGCTACACCTTC. Amino acid sequence: CASSPSPQDYGYTF.